Listed here are 31 T cell receptor beta chains from one sample, sequenced in a study of blood T cell repertoires in COVID-19. TCRdb's copy holds only in-frame clones and misses some; the assay was immunoSEQ multiplex PCR. The top ten clones hold over 3.5% of a sample with just over 300,000 clones, 65% to 90% of them seen once. The sample was PBMCs or T cells enriched from blood (not recorded which). All receptors derive from a man aged 30 to 39 who had recovered from COVID-19.

J is TRBJ1-6 and V is TRBV28, with 7 bases that match TRBD1. This CDR3 contains 14 residues. The ends lost 5 bases at V and 6 bases at J; junction bases unmatched: 4. Germline-derived CDR1 and CDR2 are MDHEN and SYDVKM. The CDR3 loop is CASSAGTVNSPLHF. In nucleotides, the CDR3 is TGTGCCAGCAGTGCCGGGACAGTTAATTCACCCCTCCACTTT.

J is TRBJ1-5 and V is TRBV19; perhaps TRBD1 as D (6 bases). The length of the CDR3 is 16 residues. Trimming cost V 7 bases and J 4 bases, with 20 bases left between them. The germline V gene encodes CDR1 LNHDA and CDR2 SQIVND (reference sequence). The CDR3 bases are TGTGCCAGTAAAAAAAAAGGGCAGGGGTTAAATCAGCCCCAGCATTTT. It encodes CASKKKGQGLNQPQHF.

This chain joins TRBV5-6 and TRBJ1-1, with D tentatively TRBD1 (6 bases). The CDR3 contains 18 residues. Trimming stripped 0 bases from V and 1 base from J, with 19 bases between. Germline loops: CDR1 SGHDT, CDR2 YYEEEE. This chain's CDR3 is CASSLAYADSGANTEAFF. Written as DNA, the CDR3 is TGTGCCAGCAGCTTGGCGTATGCGGACAGCGGGGCGAACACTGAAGCTTTCTTT.

The chain has TRBV3-1 (or the pseudogene TRBV3-2) and TRBJ2-3; weak D call: TRBD2 (5 bases). Germline-derived CDR1 and CDR2 are LGHDT and YNNKEL (reference sequence). The CDR3 covers 14 residues. V was trimmed by 6 bases and J by 1 base, leaving 11 bases between them. The CDR3 region has the DNA TGTGCCAGCAGGCTTGGACTCCGCACAGATACGCAGTATTTT. Its translation is CASRLGLRTDTQYF.

V gene TRBV6-5 combines with J gene TRBJ1-1, with unresolved D. Trimming left V 8 bases short and J 2 bases short, with 12 bases between. Per the germline V gene, CDR1 is MNHEY and CDR2 is SVGAGI. The CDR3 totals 13 residues. CDR3 amino acids: CASPAQINTEAFF. DNA for the CDR3: TGTGCCAGCCCGGCACAGATTAACACTGAAGCTTTCTTT.

The chain employs TRBV10-1 and TRBJ1-1; the D gene is possibly TRBD1 (6 bases). The ends were cut back, 2 bases at V and 8 bases at J, with 12 bases in the middle. This CDR3 comprises 13 residues. CDR1 and CDR2 (germline): WNHNN, SYGVQD (reference sequence). The CDR3 DNA sequence: TGCGCCAGCAGTGAGACGGGACAACCCGAAGCTTTCTTT. This codes for CASSETGQPEAFF.

V usage is TRBV9 and J usage is TRBJ1-1, with a tentative D call TRBD1 (5 bases). V shed 4 bases and J shed 6 bases, with 28 bases lying between them. The CDR3 has 18 amino acids. CDR1 and CDR2 from the germline V gene are SGDLS and YYNGEE. CDR3 residues: CASSPRAARMGPRAEAFF. The CDR3 DNA reads as TGTGCCAGCAGCCCCAGAGCCGCTCGGATGGGGCCTCGGGCTGAAGCTTTCTTT.

V usage is TRBV14 and J usage is TRBJ2-5, with a tentative D call TRBD2 (6 bases). Germline loops: CDR1 SGHDN, CDR2 FVKESK. Trimming removed 0 bases from V and 0 bases from J, with 14 bases in between. The length of the CDR3 is 17 residues. CDR3 residues: CASSQEYRRGNQETQYF. The CDR3 DNA reads as TGTGCCAGCAGCCAAGAATACAGGCGGGGCAACCAAGAGACCCAGTACTTC.

The chain recombines TRBV19 with TRBJ2-1; 11 nucleotides match TRBD2. This CDR3 region has 16 residues. With 5 bases clipped from V and 7 bases from J, the junction kept 10 bases outside the gene matches. CDR1 is LNHDA, CDR2 SQIVND, per germline (reference sequence). DNA for the CDR3: TGTGCCAGTAGTCCTTTAGCGGGAGGGAGCCCTAATGAGCAGTTCTTC. It specifies CASSPLAGGSPNEQFF.

In its sample, this clone was seen a few times. This sample includes further DNA sequences coding for the same CDR3. CDR3: CASSLGTGGETQYF. The CDR3 region has the DNA TGTGCCAGCAGCTTGGGGACAGGGGGGGAGACCCAGTACTTC. The rearrangement links TRBV7-2 to TRBJ2-5; 11 positions agree with TRBD1. J gave up 5 bases and V 3 bases, and 2 bases lay outside the gene matches. In germline, CDR1 is SGHTA, CDR2 FQGNSA. This CDR3 has 14 residues.

The genes are TRBV27 and TRBJ2-7, with 11 positions matching TRBD2. J lost 5 bases, V lost 1 base, and 7 bases had no gene match. There are 16 residues in the CDR3. The germline V gene encodes CDR1 MNHEY and CDR2 SMNVEV (reference sequence). The CDR3 region is CASSLLGGLAVHEQYF. In DNA form, the CDR3 reads TGTGCCAGCAGTTTATTGGGGGGACTAGCGGTCCACGAGCAGTACTTC.

The chain combines TRBV28 with TRBJ2-1; TRBD2 aligns across 7 bases. Germline V lookup: CDR1 MDHEN, CDR2 SYDVKM. This CDR3 comprises 16 residues. Germline trimming cut 6 bases from V and 0 bases from J; bases unmatched to any gene: 8. CDR3 amino acids: CASSPWEGPSYNEQFF. In DNA form, the CDR3 reads TGTGCCAGCAGCCCTTGGGAGGGGCCCTCCTACAATGAGCAGTTCTTC.

This clone was seen once. CDR3 region: CASSLSGGIGAFF. CDR3 coding DNA: TGTGCCAGCAGTTTATCCGGGGGAATTGGAGCTTTCTTT. The rearrangement joins TRBV27 to TRBJ1-1, with D tentatively TRBD1 (5 bases). The CDR3 sequence is 13 residues long. Germline loops: CDR1 MNHEY, CDR2 SMNVEV (reference sequence). V was cut by 0 bases and J by 10 bases, with 12 bases left in between.

The J gene is TRBJ2-7, the V gene TRBV24-1; tentative D call: TRBD1 (6 bases). The CDR3 loop spans 13 amino acids. Germline values: CDR1 KGHDR, CDR2 SFDVKD. The ends were cut back, 1 base at V and 8 bases at J, with 11 bases in the middle. CDR3 coding DNA: TGTGCCACCAGTGATTTACGAACAGGGAAGCAGTACTTC. This translates into CATSDLRTGKQYF.

The rearrangement uses TRBV5-1 and TRBJ1-2; no clear D. With 0 bases removed from V and 6 bases from J, the gap between germline ends came to 12 bases. Germline V gene lookup returns CDR1 SGHRS and CDR2 YFSETQ. This CDR3 comprises 14 residues. The CDR3 DNA reads as TGCGCCAGCAGCTTGGCCTGGGAGAGGGATGGCTACACCTTC. It is translated as CASSLAWERDGYTF.

This chain joins TRBV10-1 and TRBJ1-5, with D possibly matching TRBD1 (6 bases). The CDR3 contains 16 residues. Trimming stripped 8 bases from V and 0 bases from J, with 17 bases between. Looked up from germline, CDR1 is WNHNN and CDR2 is SYGVQD (reference sequence). CDR3 amino acids: CASGRGGPNSNQPQHF. The DNA of the CDR3 is TGCGCCAGCGGGCGGGGGGGCCCCAATAGCAATCAGCCCCAGCATTTT.

This clone was recorded only once. The rearrangement joins TRBV6-2 or TRBV6-3 to TRBJ1-1; a weak D match, TRBD1 (6 bases). Per germline, CDR1 MNHEY and CDR2 SVGEGT. The CDR3 extends over 13 amino acids. V lost 5 bases, J lost 4 bases, and 11 bases lay in between. In DNA form, the CDR3 reads TGTGCCAGCAGTACCAGGGGTCCCACTGAAGCTTTCTTT. Protein sequence: CASSTRGPTEAFF.

The chain employs TRBV28 and TRBJ1-2; 7 bases are shared with TRBD1. J lost 3 bases, V lost 5 bases, and 3 bases had no gene match. The CDR3 length is 13 residues. In germline, CDR1 is MDHEN, CDR2 SYDVKM. The CDR3 DNA follows: TGTGCCAGCAGTGCCGACAGGGACTATGGCTACACCTTC. Its translation: CASSADRDYGYTF.

The genes are TRBV5-4 and TRBJ2-7, with D possibly TRBD2 on 6 matching bases. Germline V gene sequence: CDR1 SGHNT, CDR2 YYREEE (reference sequence). Trimming cost V 7 bases and J 1 base, with 15 bases left between them. The CDR3 spans 14 residues. The CDR3 coding sequence is TGTGCCAGCCACCAACGGGAGAGGTCCTACGAGCAGTACTTC. As protein: CASHQRERSYEQYF.

On this clone: Sequence at one end of the junction differs from germline and may be a read error. The rearrangement links TRBV7-7 to TRBJ2-5, with TRBD1 as a possible D gene (5 bases). The CDR3 loop spans 16 amino acids. Germline assignment: CDR1 SSHAT and CDR2 FNYEAQ (reference sequence). CDR3 region: CASSFLRTDSMETQYF. Written as DNA, the CDR3 is TGTGCTAGCAGCTTCTTACGAACAGACAGTATGGAGACCCAGTACTTC.

This clone has only a few counts. The chain is built from TRBV4-1 and TRBJ1-4; a weak D match, TRBD1 (6 bases). CDR3 length: 15 residues. Trimming cost V 2 bases and J 1 base, with 8 bases left between them. The V gene's germline CDR1 is MGHRA and CDR2 YSYEKL. Here the CDR3 reads CASSQMGQTNEKLFF. CDR3 nucleotide sequence: TGCGCCAGCAGCCAAATGGGACAAACTAATGAAAAACTGTTTTTT.

The chain combines TRBV30 with TRBJ2-7; D perhaps matches TRBD2 (5 bases). Germline lookup yields CDR1 GTSNPN and CDR2 SVGIG (reference sequence). This CDR3 has 12 residues. Trimming pared 4 bases from V and 5 bases from J, leaving 12 bases between. CDR3 bases: TGTGCCTGGATTCCCAGGCGGGACGAGCAGTACTTC. It is translated as CAWIPRRDEQYF.

V gene TRBV28 combines with J gene TRBJ1-4; 8 bases are shared with TRBD1. Germline V gene data show CDR1 as MDHEN and CDR2 as SYDVKM. J was trimmed by 6 bases and V by 6 bases; bases with no gene match: 12. The CDR3 contains 16 residues. The DNA of the CDR3 is TGTGCCAGCAGCGCCCTTCGGACAGGGTGGGATGAAAAACTGTTTTTT. Translation: CASSALRTGWDEKLFF.

V is TRBV25-1 and J is TRBJ2-2, with a weak D call TRBD1 (5 bases). Germline-derived CDR1 and CDR2 are MGHDK and SYGVNS. Trimming shortened V by 8 bases and J by 11 bases, and 9 bases separated the two germline ends. The CDR3 consists of 10 residues. CDR3 DNA sequence: TGTGCCAGCGGACAAAAAGAGCTGTTTTTT. It codes for CASGQKELFF.

The rearrangement uses TRBV19 and TRBJ1-5; tentative D call: TRBD1 (5 bases). Germline CDR1 is LNHDA and CDR2 is SQIVND (reference sequence). The CDR3 has 17 residues. Trimming pared 0 bases from V and 0 bases from J, leaving 12 bases between. DNA of the CDR3: TGTGCCAGTAGTATAGATAGCACGGGGGATAGCAATCAGCCCCAGCATTTT. Translation: CASSIDSTGDSNQPQHF.

CDR3 amino acids: CASSSTSGTTYGYTF. In DNA, the CDR3 is TGTGCCAGCAGTTCGACCTCCGGGACAACCTATGGCTACACCTTC. This chain uses TRBV28 with TRBJ1-2; a possible D gene is TRBD1 (6 bases). CDR1 MDHEN and CDR2 SYDVKM come from the germline V gene. Trimming took off 4 bases at V and 4 bases at J, with 16 bases between the two ends. The CDR3 is 15 residues long.

This clone was picked up one time. The rearrangement uses TRBV27 and TRBJ1-2, with D perhaps TRBD1 (5 bases). Germline assignment: CDR1 MNHEY and CDR2 SMNVEV (reference sequence). The CDR3 loop spans 15 amino acids. Trimming removed 1 base from V and 8 bases from J, with 17 bases in between. The CDR3 sequence: CASSLFSTGGSGYTF. The CDR3 bases are TGTGCCAGCAGTTTATTTTCTACGGGGGGAAGCGGCTACACCTTC.

V gene TRBV30 combines with J gene TRBJ1-1; the D gene is possibly TRBD1 (5 bases). Germline CDR1 reads GTSNPN; CDR2 reads SVGIG (reference sequence). The V gene lost 3 bases and the J gene lost 4 bases, with 12 bases spanning the gap. The CDR3 consists of 13 residues. The CDR3 DNA sequence: TGTGCCTGGAGACAGCCCGGGGGCACTGAAGCTTTCTTT. Translating it yields CAWRQPGGTEAFF.

CDR3 amino acids: CASTGTSTDTQYF. CDR3 nucleotide sequence: TGTGCCAGCACGGGGACTAGCACAGATACGCAGTATTTT. The V and J genes are TRBV6-5 and TRBJ2-3; tentatively, D is TRBD2 (6 bases). The CDR3 sequence is 13 residues long. The germline CDR1 and CDR2 sequences are MNHEY and SVGAGI. Trimming left V 7 bases short and J 0 bases short, with 8 bases between.

This chain connects TRBV19 to TRBJ1-1; no definite D call. Germline V CDR1 and CDR2: LNHDA, SQIVND (reference sequence). The CDR3 contains 14 residues. V dropped 1 base and J dropped 4 bases, with 10 bases sitting between them. CDR3 amino acids: CASSIVRGSTEAFF. For the CDR3, the DNA is TGTGCCAGTAGTATAGTGCGGGGTAGCACTGAAGCTTTCTTT.

The count of this clone is one. V is TRBV4-1 and J is TRBJ2-4; possible D gene TRBD2, 7 bases. Germline assignment: CDR1 MGHRA and CDR2 YSYEKL. CDR3 length equals 18 residues. V was cut by 2 bases and J by 2 bases, with 19 bases left in between. This chain's CDR3 is CASSQPTWRGGTKNIQYF. The CDR3 DNA follows: TGCGCCAGCAGCCAACCCACCTGGAGGGGGGGGACCAAAAACATTCAGTACTTC.